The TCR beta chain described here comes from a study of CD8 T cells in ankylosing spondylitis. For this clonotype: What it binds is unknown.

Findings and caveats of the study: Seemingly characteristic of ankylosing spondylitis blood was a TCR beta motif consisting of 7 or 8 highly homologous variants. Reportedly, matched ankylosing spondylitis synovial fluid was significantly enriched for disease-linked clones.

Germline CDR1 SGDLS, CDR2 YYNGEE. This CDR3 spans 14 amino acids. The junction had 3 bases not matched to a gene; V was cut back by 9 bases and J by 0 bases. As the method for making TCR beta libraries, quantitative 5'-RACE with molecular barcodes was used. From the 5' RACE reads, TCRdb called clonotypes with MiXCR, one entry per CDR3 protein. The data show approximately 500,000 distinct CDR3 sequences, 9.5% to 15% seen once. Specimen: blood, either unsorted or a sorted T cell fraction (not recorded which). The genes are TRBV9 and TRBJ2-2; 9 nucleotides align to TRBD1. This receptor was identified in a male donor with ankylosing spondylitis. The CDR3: CATRQGANTGELFF. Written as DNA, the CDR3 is TGTGCCACCAGACAGGGGGCGAACACCGGGGAGCTGTTTTTT.